Included here is one T cell receptor beta chain sequence, with context. Its antigen is unidentified. These data belong to a study of T cell responses to AZD1222 COVID-19 vaccine. On the study more broadly: Second-dose schedules of about 4 or about 12 weeks were combined.

Germline CDR1 is LNHDA and CDR2 is SQIVND (reference sequence). This CDR3 has 15 amino acids. Trimming left V 7 bases short and J 4 bases short, with 17 bases between. Study-level results: Spike-specific TCR breadth and depth rose after two AZD1222 doses. At baseline, seropositivity was found in only a handful of AZD1222 recipients. The study found vaccine-associated CD4 TCRs spanning spike, dominant at 160-218 and 743-854.

Here immunoSEQ multiplex PCR was the method, and the copy in TCRdb shows in-frame clones only, minus some. Here the sample spans fewer than 100,000 clones, over 85% being singletons. The sequence came from an adult in good health. The material was peripheral blood, obtained on day 0 of AZD1222 vaccination. This rearrangement joins TRBV19 to TRBJ1-5; D gene ambiguous. The CDR3 is CASTDRPNLNQPQHF. DNA for the CDR3: TGTGCCAGTACCGATAGACCAAACCTAAATCAGCCCCAGCATTTT.